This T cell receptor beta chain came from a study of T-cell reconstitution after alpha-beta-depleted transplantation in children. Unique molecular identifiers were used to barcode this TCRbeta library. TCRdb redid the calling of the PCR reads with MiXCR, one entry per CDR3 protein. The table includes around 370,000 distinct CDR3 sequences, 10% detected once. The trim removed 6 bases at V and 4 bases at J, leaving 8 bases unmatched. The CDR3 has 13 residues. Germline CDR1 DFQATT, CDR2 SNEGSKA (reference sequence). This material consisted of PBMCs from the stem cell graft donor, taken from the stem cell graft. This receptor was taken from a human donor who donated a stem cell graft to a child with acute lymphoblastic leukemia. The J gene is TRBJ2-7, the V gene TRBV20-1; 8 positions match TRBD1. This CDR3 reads CSAHGQGEYEQYF. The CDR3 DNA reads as TGCAGTGCCCACGGACAGGGCGAGTACGAGCAGTACTTC.